These 27 T cell receptor beta chains were all obtained from the same sample, sequenced in a study of cytomegalovirus exposure and HLA in healthy donors. With 60 Vbeta and 13 Jbeta primers, the PCR was carried out. TCRdb keeps only in-frame clones here, not all; method: immunoSEQ multiplex PCR. The sample lists some 150,000 clones; 64% were seen once. The source material was PBMCs. The origin of the receptors is a young woman in good health and CMV-seropositive.

A few counts support this clone. This chain links TRBV19 with TRBJ1-5; D is unresolved. Looked up from germline, CDR1 is LNHDA and CDR2 is SQIVND (reference sequence). V was shortened by 4 bases and J by 4 bases, with 5 bases between the two germline ends. The CDR3 runs 12 residues. The CDR3 DNA is TGTGCCAGTAGTAGGAGGAATCAGCCCCAGCATTTT. It specifies CASSRRNQPQHF.

This rearrangement joins TRBV5-1 to TRBJ1-5, with D possibly TRBD1 on 5 matching bases. The CDR3 is 15 residues long. Trimming removed 0 bases from V and 5 bases from J, with 12 bases in between. CDR1 SGHRS and CDR2 YFSETQ come from the germline V gene. In nucleotides, the CDR3 is TGCGCCAGCAGCTTGGATTCGGGGGTTGATCAGCCCCAGCATTTT. Translation gives CASSLDSGVDQPQHF.

V gene TRBV5-1 combines with J gene TRBJ2-1; D possibly corresponds to TRBD2 (5 bases). CDR1 and CDR2 (germline): SGHRS, YFSETQ. V lost 4 bases to trimming and J lost 10 bases, with 18 bases between them. This CDR3 region has 14 residues. The CDR3 region is CASSDPGSNVEQFF. As DNA, the CDR3 is TGCGCCAGCAGCGACCCGGGGTCCAATGTGGAGCAGTTCTTC.

The genes are TRBV28 and TRBJ2-1; 14 bases fit TRBD2. The trim removed 5 bases at V and 9 bases at J, leaving 6 bases unmatched. The germline CDR1 and CDR2 sequences are MDHEN and SYDVKM. The CDR3 is 15 residues long. In DNA, the CDR3 is TGTGCCAGCAGTCCAGGGACTAGCGGGGGAGGTGAGCAGTTCTTC. Residues: CASSPGTSGGGEQFF.

The J gene is TRBJ2-2, the V gene TRBV25-1, with TRBD1 matching over 9 bases. After removal of 1 base from V and 4 bases from J, the junction contained 4 bases not matched to a gene. Germline CDR1 and CDR2: MGHDK and SYGVNS. The CDR3 extends over 16 amino acids. CDR3 amino acids: CASSESGTGSTGELFF. The CDR3 bases are TGTGCCAGCAGTGAATCCGGGACAGGGTCCACCGGGGAGCTGTTTTTT.

The chain joins TRBV6-5 to TRBJ2-7, with D possibly matching TRBD2 (5 bases). This CDR3 is built from 14 residues. Germline V gives CDR1 MNHEY, CDR2 SVGAGI. Trimming shortened V by 2 bases and J by 1 base, and 9 bases separated the two germline ends. The CDR3 DNA follows: TGTGCCAGCAGTTACGAGGGCCCATCCTACGAGCAGTACTTC. Its protein product is CASSYEGPSYEQYF.

The gene calls are TRBV7-2 and TRBJ2-5; D is uncertain. Matching the DNA end better, TRBJ2-7 makes the J call doubtful. CDR3 length equals 15 residues. Germline-derived CDR1 and CDR2 are SGHTA and FQGNSA. DNA for the CDR3: TGTGCCAGCAGTCCACTAAGAACTCTCTCCTACGAGCAGTACTTC. Amino acids: CASSPLRTLSYEQYF.

CDR3 residues: CASRRDSIRYF. The CDR3 DNA follows: TGTGCCAGCAGGAGGGACAGTATAAGGTACTTC. The chain employs TRBV2 and TRBJ2-7, with 7 bases lining up with TRBD1. The CDR3 has 11 residues. Germline values: CDR1 SNHLY, CDR2 FYNNEI. V shed 6 bases, J shed 12 bases, and the junction held 8 bases outside the gene matches.

J is TRBJ2-5 and V is TRBV15, with TRBD2 as a possible D gene (6 bases). CDR1 is LNHNV and CDR2 is YYDKDF in the germline V gene (reference sequence). Between the trimmed V and J ends, which lost 4 bases and 0 bases, there was a span of 9 bases. The CDR3 runs to 14 residues. CDR3 nucleotides: TGTGCCACCAGCACCAGGGAGGACCAAGAGACCCAGTACTTC. Its protein product is CATSTREDQETQYF.

The chain links TRBV27 to TRBJ2-7; 8 nucleotides match TRBD1. V lost 3 bases to trimming and J lost 2 bases; unmatched junction nucleotides: 9. The CDR3 is 16 residues long. Germline V gives CDR1 MNHEY, CDR2 SMNVEV (reference sequence). The CDR3 loop is CASSFTWDRWPYEQYF. DNA for the CDR3: TGTGCCAGCAGTTTTACTTGGGACAGGTGGCCCTACGAGCAGTACTTC.

The chain combines TRBV19 with TRBJ2-1, with D possibly TRBD2 on 6 matching bases. Per the germline V gene, CDR1 is LNHDA and CDR2 is SQIVND (reference sequence). Trimming removed 4 bases at V and 6 bases at J, with 10 bases between. The CDR3 loop spans 13 amino acids. In nucleotides, the CDR3 is TGTGCCAGTAGTAAAATTAGCGGCAATGAGCAGTTCTTC. Amino acid sequence: CASSKISGNEQFF.

The V gene is TRBV23-1, the J gene TRBJ2-7; D is perhaps TRBD2 (6 bases). TRBV23-1 is an open reading frame whose function is uncertain. The V and J ends lost 4 bases and 2 bases respectively, with 15 bases between them. The CDR3 sequence is 15 residues long. The CDR3 nucleotides are TGCGCCAGCAGTCCCGGAGGGGTCCTTCCCTACGAGCAGTACTTC. It is translated as CASSPGGVLPYEQYF.

This clone was observed once. The chain recombines TRBV7-6 with TRBJ2-3; a weak D match, TRBD1 (5 bases). Germline values: CDR1 SGHVS, CDR2 FNYEAQ. The CDR3 contains 17 residues. Trimming stripped 1 base from V and 3 bases from J, with 17 bases between. As DNA, the CDR3 is TGTGCCAGCAGCTTAGGTCCGAGGACATCTAAAACAGATACGCAGTATTTT. Translation: CASSLGPRTSKTDTQYF. Full variable domain (missing parts from reference TRBV7-6 and TRBJ2-3): GAGVSQSPRYKVTKRGQDVALRCDPISGHVSLYWYRQALGQGPEFLTYFNYEAQQDKSGLPNDRFSAERPEGSISTLTIQRTEQRDSAMYRCASSLGPRTSKTDTQYFGPGTRLTVL.

This chain links TRBV29-1 with TRBJ1-5, with 9 positions matching TRBD1. Trimming removed 7 bases from V and 5 bases from J; junction bases left unmatched: 6. Germline assignment: CDR1 SQVTM and CDR2 ANQGSEA. The CDR3 runs 13 residues. The CDR3 loop reads CSARGQGDQPQHF. CDR3 nucleotides: TGCAGCGCCCGGGGACAGGGAGATCAGCCCCAGCATTTT.

The J gene is TRBJ2-1, the V gene TRBV7-9; 10 positions match TRBD2. After removal of 4 bases from V and 4 bases from J, the junction contained 7 bases not matched to a gene. This CDR3 has 16 residues. Germline loops: CDR1 SEHNR, CDR2 FQNEAQ (reference sequence). CDR3 loop: CASSSPTSGYYNEQFF. As DNA, the CDR3 is TGTGCCAGCAGCTCCCCGACTAGCGGGTATTACAATGAGCAGTTCTTC.

V is TRBV27 and J is TRBJ1-2, with 8 bases matching TRBD1. The CDR3 runs 14 residues. Germline values: CDR1 MNHEY, CDR2 SMNVEV (reference sequence). V lost 5 bases, J lost 9 bases, and 11 bases stayed unmatched. CDR3 DNA: TGTGCCAGCAGTACCGAGACAGGGGCTTCTAGCTACACCTTC. Its translation: CASSTETGASSYTF.

The V gene is TRBV5-4, the J gene TRBJ2-3; unclear D gene. The length of the CDR3 is 12 residues. The germline V gene encodes CDR1 SGHNT and CDR2 YYREEE (reference sequence). The V gene lost 2 bases and the J gene lost 8 bases, with 9 bases spanning the gap. For the CDR3, the DNA is TGTGCCAGCAGCTTTGGCTCGGGTACGCAGTATTTT. This gives the protein CASSFGSGTQYF.

The V and J genes are TRBV10-2 and TRBJ1-6; maybe TRBD1 (6 bases). The CDR3 has 15 residues. V was clipped by 6 bases and J by 4 bases, with 13 bases between them. Germline CDR1 and CDR2: WSHSY and SAAADI. CDR3 region: CASRETGSYNSPLHF. As DNA, the CDR3 is TGCGCCAGCAGGGAGACAGGTTCTTATAATTCACCCCTCCACTTT.

This clone was detected a few times. The genes are TRBV13 and TRBJ2-7; weak D call: TRBD2 (7 bases). Trimming cost V 5 bases and J 0 bases, with 32 bases left between them. There are 21 residues in the CDR3. Per the germline V gene, CDR1 is PRHDT and CDR2 is FYEKMQ (reference sequence). This chain's CDR3 is CASSKTGGLRGKWGLSYEQYF. As DNA, the CDR3 is TGTGCCAGCAGCAAAACGGGGGGCCTTCGGGGAAAGTGGGGGCTCTCCTACGAGCAGTACTTC.

This clone was detected a few times. The gene calls are TRBV10-1 and TRBJ2-5; D is perhaps TRBD2 (6 bases). The germline gives CDR1 WNHNN, CDR2 SYGVQD (reference sequence). The CDR3 is made up of 13 amino acids. Trimming removed 4 bases from V and 1 base from J, with 7 bases in between. CDR3 coding DNA: TGCGCCAGCAGTGCGGGGGTCCAAGAGACCCAGTACTTC. It codes for CASSAGVQETQYF.

The rearrangement joins TRBV7-8 to TRBJ1-2; D unresolved. This CDR3 has 14 residues. Trimming shortened V by 1 base and J by 4 bases, and 10 bases separated the two germline ends. Germline V gene lookup returns CDR1 SGHVS and CDR2 FQNEAQ. The CDR3 DNA follows: TGTGCCAGCAGCTTAGTGTCAGGTTCCTATGGCTACACCTTC. Protein sequence: CASSLVSGSYGYTF.

The rearrangement links TRBV18 to TRBJ1-2, with D uncertain. Germline V lookup: CDR1 KGHSH, CDR2 LQKENI. The CDR3 runs 13 residues. Trimming stripped 0 bases from V and 4 bases from J, with 6 bases between. The DNA of the CDR3 is TGTGCCAGCTCACCACCGACGGGCTATGGCTACACCTTC. As protein: CASSPPTGYGYTF.

V and J are TRBV7-2 and TRBJ1-5, with 7 bases matching TRBD1. This CDR3 contains 16 residues. Germline lookup yields CDR1 SGHTA and CDR2 FQGNSA. V was clipped by 5 bases and J by 3 bases; unmatched bases: 10. The CDR3: CASSQGGAGTNQPQHF. The DNA for the CDR3 is TGTGCCAGCAGCCAAGGGGGCGCAGGGACCAATCAGCCCCAGCATTTT.

The chain couples TRBV10-3 to TRBJ1-2; D is ambiguous. V lost 3 bases and J lost 4, with 6 bases in between. Germline values: CDR1 ENHRY, CDR2 SYGVKD. This CDR3 comprises 12 residues. The CDR3 loop reads CAISDGGYGYTF. In nucleotides, the CDR3 is TGTGCCATCAGTGACGGTGGCTATGGCTACACCTTC.

The chain couples TRBV5-6 to TRBJ1-2; tentatively, D is TRBD1 (6 bases). The CDR3 has 14 amino acids. Germline CDR1 SGHDT, CDR2 YYEEEE. Trimming removed 0 bases at V and 5 bases at J, with 11 bases between. The DNA for the CDR3 is TGTGCCAGCAGCTTGGCAGCAGGGGATTATGGCTACACCTTC. This codes for CASSLAAGDYGYTF.

J is TRBJ2-3 and V is TRBV10-3, with a weak D call TRBD1 (5 bases). The CDR3 has 13 amino acids. From germline, CDR1 is ENHRY and CDR2 SYGVKD. Trimming removed 2 bases at V and 5 bases at J, with 8 bases between. The CDR3 loop is CAISEEGVDTQYF. For the CDR3, the DNA is TGTGCCATCAGTGAGGAAGGGGTAGATACGCAGTATTTT.

V is TRBV27 and J is TRBJ1-1; 8 bases map to TRBD1. In germline, CDR1 is MNHEY, CDR2 SMNVEV (reference sequence). The length of the CDR3 is 13 residues. Trimming cost V 8 bases and J 1 base; bases outside gene matches: 3. The CDR3 DNA reads as TGTGCCAGCCGGACAGGGTGGAACACTGAAGCTTTCTTT. It specifies CASRTGWNTEAFF.